These T cell receptor beta chains were read from a single sample in a study of blood T cells in healthy people across ages. TCRdb reprocessed the 5' RACE reads via MiXCR and lists one record per CDR3 protein. The repertoire has some 1.4 million distinct CDR3 sequences, 42% of them found once; the top ten carry less than 8%. What was sequenced was blood. The receptors derive from a young woman in good health. Each CDR3 is given with its conserved first and last residue. The D gene is left open where the match is weak. Clone size is stated in some rows and not others, as once, few, many or a class when expanded.

v_call,j_call,cdr3_length,d_call,clone_size,cdr3_nt,cdr3_aa
TRBV3-1,TRBJ2-5,13,-,few,TGTGCCAGCAGCCTCTCGGTAGTAGATGAGCAGTACTTC,CASSLSVVDEQYF
TRBV11-2,TRBJ2-3,16,TRBD2,few,TGTGCCAGCAGCTTAGCATCCGGACTAGCGTCAGATACGCAGTATTTT,CASSLASGLASDTQYF
TRBV6-6,TRBJ2-7,13,-,-,TGTGCCAGCAGACCCTCCGGGCCTTTCGAGCAGTACTTC,CASRPSGPFEQYF
TRBV6-4,TRBJ2-3,19,-,few,TGTGCCAGCAGTGACTCCAATGGGGATTGGGGAGTTGGCACAGATACGCAGTATTTT,CASSDSNGDWGVGTDTQYF
TRBV7-8,TRBJ1-4,20,TRBD1,-,TGTGCCAGCAGCTCGGACCCGGGACAGGGAACCTTTCGGACTAATGAAAAACTGTTTTTT,CASSSDPGQGTFRTNEKLFF
TRBV18,TRBJ1-5,14,-,-,TGTGCCAGCTCACGACTGCAGGGAGGTCAGCCCCAGCATTTT,CASSRLQGGQPQHF
TRBV6-5,TRBJ1-2,13,TRBD1,few,TGTGCCAGCAGCCCGGCGACAGGGCTAGGCTACACCTTC,CASSPATGLGYTF
TRBV9,TRBJ2-1,13,-,-,TGTGCCAGCAGCGTGGGTGAGAGGTTTCCCCAGTTCTTC,CASSVGERFPQFF
TRBV6-1,TRBJ1-2,11,-,-,TGTGCCAGCAAAAGTGGGACGGGCTACACCTTC,CASKSGTGYTF
TRBV7-6,TRBJ2-1,18,-,-,TGTGCCAGCAGCTTACTTTTGTTGGGGGCGCGGAGATTGAATGAGCAGTTCTTC,CASSLLLLGARRLNEQFF
TRBV5-1,TRBJ2-3,17,TRBD2,-,TGCGCCAGCAGCTTGGTGACTAGCGGGAGCCCAACAGGTACGCAGTATTTT,CASSLVTSGSPTGTQYF
TRBV6-5,TRBJ1-1,14,TRBD1,-,TGTGCCAGCAGCCGGCTCCCGGGACAGGGGTTCGCTTTCTTT,CASSRLPGQGFAFF
TRBV5-1,TRBJ2-3,13,-,few,TGCGCCAGCAGCCGTTTAGGGGAAGATACGCAGTATTTT,CASSRLGEDTQYF
TRBV10-3,TRBJ2-7,15,-,-,TGTGCCATCAGCGGGGGGACAGCAGACTCCTACGAGCAGTACTTC,CAISGGTADSYEQYF
TRBV6-5,TRBJ2-1,13,-,-,TGTGCCAGCAGTTACAAGGGAAACAATGAGCAGTTCTTC,CASSYKGNNEQFF
TRBV27,TRBJ2-5,16,-,-,TGTGCCAGCAGTTCCAAACCCCGACAGAGCCAAGAGACCCAGTACTTC,CASSSKPRQSQETQYF
TRBV12-3/TRBV12-4,TRBJ1-5,12,-,few,TGTGCCAGCAACAGGGCTAATCAGCCCCAGCATTTT,CASNRANQPQHF
TRBV6-4,TRBJ2-1,15,TRBD1,few,TGTGCCAGCCCCCACAGGGGGCATTCCTACAATGAGCAGTTCTTC,CASPHRGHSYNEQFF
TRBV3-1,TRBJ1-6,16,TRBD1,few,TGTGCCAGCAGCCAAGAAGAGGGGACAGGGTTTTCACCCCTCCACTTT,CASSQEEGTGFSPLHF
TRBV29-1,TRBJ2-2,16,TRBD2,few,TGCAGCGTAGGGACTAGCGGGGTGAGGGGCACCGGGGAGCTGTTTTTT,CSVGTSGVRGTGELFF
TRBV25-1,TRBJ1-6,17,-,-,TGTGCCAGCAGTGCCAACAGGGTTTCCTCCTATAATTCACCCCTCCACTTT,CASSANRVSSYNSPLHF
TRBV12-3/TRBV12-4,TRBJ1-4,14,-,-,TGTGCCAGCAGTCCTCGGATAGGAGGGGAAAAACTGTTTTTT,CASSPRIGGEKLFF
TRBV20-1,TRBJ2-7,13,-,few,TGCAGTGCTAGTAAGGTTGCGGGGTACGAGCAGTACTTC,CSASKVAGYEQYF
TRBV20-1,TRBJ2-3,14,-,few,TGCAGTGCTAGAGTCGACGGACCCACAGATACGCAGTATTTT,CSARVDGPTDTQYF
TRBV20-1,TRBJ2-7,15,TRBD2,-,TGCAGTGCTCAGTCTAGCGGGACTAAGTACAATGAGCAGTACTTC,CSAQSSGTKYNEQYF
TRBV20-1,TRBJ2-4,12,-,few,TGCAGTGCTAGCATCGGAAAAAACATTCAGTACTTC,CSASIGKNIQYF
TRBV4-1,TRBJ2-2,16,-,few,TGCGCCAGCAGCCAAGTGGGAGCCGCGAACACCGGGGAGCTGTTTTTT,CASSQVGAANTGELFF
TRBV20-1,TRBJ2-4,14,-,-,TGCAGTGCTGGGGTTTCGTTAGCCAAAAACATTCAGTACTTC,CSAGVSLAKNIQYF
TRBV2,TRBJ1-5,13,TRBD1,-,TGTGCCAGCAGTTCGACAGGGTTCGGTTCTCAGCATTTT,CASSSTGFGSQHF
TRBV2,TRBJ2-7,12,TRBD1,-,TGTGCCGGACAGGGTGTTAGCTACGAGCAGTACTTC,CAGQGVSYEQYF
TRBV24-1,TRBJ2-3,14,-,-,TGTGCCACCAGCCCGGCGAGTCCCACAGATACGCAGTATTTT,CATSPASPTDTQYF
TRBV11-2,TRBJ1-2,19,-,few,TGTGCCAGCAGCTTAGGCAGCCGGCAGCTAAGAAGAGCTAACTATGGCTACACCTTC,CASSLGSRQLRRANYGYTF
TRBV4-1,TRBJ1-1,16,-,-,TGCGCCAGCAGCCAAGTAGTTAACACCATGAACACTGAAGCTTTCTTT,CASSQVVNTMNTEAFF
TRBV20-1,TRBJ2-3,12,-,few,TGCAGTGCTAACTTCCGGGGGGATACGCAGTATTTT,CSANFRGDTQYF
TRBV10-3,TRBJ2-7,15,TRBD2,-,TGTGCCATCAGTGACGGGGGGGGCAAGACCTACGAGCAGTACTTC,CAISDGGGKTYEQYF
TRBV20-1,TRBJ2-3,12,-,-,TGCACCGGAGGGGACGCCGCAGATACGCAGTATTTT,CTGGDAADTQYF
TRBV28,TRBJ2-3,14,TRBD2,few,TGTGCCAGCCACCTAGCGGGGAGCACAGATACGCAGTATTTT,CASHLAGSTDTQYF
TRBV28,TRBJ2-1,16,-,-,TGTGCCAGCAGTTTAGGTGGCATAGGGATCTACAATGAGCAGTTCTTC,CASSLGGIGIYNEQFF
TRBV10-3,TRBJ1-6,14,TRBD1,-,TGTGCCATCAGTGAAGGACAGGGGAATTCACCCCTCCACTTT,CAISEGQGNSPLHF
TRBV19,TRBJ2-1,16,-,-,TGTGCCAGTAGTAGGGAGAGGGACGGAACCTACAATGAGCAGTTCTTC,CASSRERDGTYNEQFF
TRBV10-3,TRBJ2-7,13,TRBD2,-,TGTGCCATCAGGACTAGCGGGGGCCACGAGCAGTACTTC,CAIRTSGGHEQYF
TRBV3-1,TRBJ2-7,12,-,-,TGTGCCAGCAGCCAAGGCCTACTCGGGCAGTACTTC,CASSQGLLGQYF
TRBV7-2,TRBJ1-5,13,-,few,TGTGCCAGCAGCCTAGGACAGTATCAGCCCCAGCATTTT,CASSLGQYQPQHF
TRBV7-2,TRBJ1-2,15,-,few,TGTGCCAGCAGCGACGAAATAGACCGCCCCGGGGGCTACACCTTC,CASSDEIDRPGGYTF